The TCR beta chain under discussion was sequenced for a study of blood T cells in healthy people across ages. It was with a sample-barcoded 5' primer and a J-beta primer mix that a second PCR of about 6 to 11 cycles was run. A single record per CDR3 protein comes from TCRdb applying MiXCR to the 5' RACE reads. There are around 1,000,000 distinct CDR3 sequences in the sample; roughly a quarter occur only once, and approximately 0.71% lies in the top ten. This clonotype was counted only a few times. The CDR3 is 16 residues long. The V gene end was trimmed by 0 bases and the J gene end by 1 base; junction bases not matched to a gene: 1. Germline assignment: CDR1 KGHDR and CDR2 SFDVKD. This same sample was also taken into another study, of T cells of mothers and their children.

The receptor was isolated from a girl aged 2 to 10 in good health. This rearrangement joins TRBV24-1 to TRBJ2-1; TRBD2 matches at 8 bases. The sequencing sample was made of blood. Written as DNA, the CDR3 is TGTGCCACCAGTGATTTGTCGGGGGGGTCCTACAATGAGCAGTTCTTC. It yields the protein CATSDLSGGSYNEQFF.